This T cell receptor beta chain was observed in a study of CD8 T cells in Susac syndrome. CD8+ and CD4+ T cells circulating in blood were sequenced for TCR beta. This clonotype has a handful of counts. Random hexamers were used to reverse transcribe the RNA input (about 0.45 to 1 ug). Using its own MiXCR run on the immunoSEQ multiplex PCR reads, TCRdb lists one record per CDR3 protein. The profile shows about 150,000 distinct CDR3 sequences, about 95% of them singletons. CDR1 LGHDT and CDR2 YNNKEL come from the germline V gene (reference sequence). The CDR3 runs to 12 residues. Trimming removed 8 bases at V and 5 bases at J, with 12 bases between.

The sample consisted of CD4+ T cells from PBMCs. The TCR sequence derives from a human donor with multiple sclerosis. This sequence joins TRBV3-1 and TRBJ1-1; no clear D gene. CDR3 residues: CASRDPGTEAFF. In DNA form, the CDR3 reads TGTGCCAGCCGTGACCCGGGGACTGAAGCTTTCTTT.